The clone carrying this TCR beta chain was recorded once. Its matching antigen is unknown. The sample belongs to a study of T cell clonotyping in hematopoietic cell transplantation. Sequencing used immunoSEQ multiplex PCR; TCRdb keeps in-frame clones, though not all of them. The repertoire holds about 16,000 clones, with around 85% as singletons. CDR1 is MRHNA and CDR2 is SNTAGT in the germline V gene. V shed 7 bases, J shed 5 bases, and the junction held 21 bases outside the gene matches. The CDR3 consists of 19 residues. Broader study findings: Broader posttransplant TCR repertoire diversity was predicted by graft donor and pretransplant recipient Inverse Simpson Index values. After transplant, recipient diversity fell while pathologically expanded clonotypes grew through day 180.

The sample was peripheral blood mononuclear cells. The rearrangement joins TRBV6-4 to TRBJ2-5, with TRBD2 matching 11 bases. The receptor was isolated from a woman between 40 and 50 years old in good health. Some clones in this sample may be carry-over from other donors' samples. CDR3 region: CASIRTPPSGRPPGETQYF. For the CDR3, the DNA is TGTGCCAGCATTCGAACCCCGCCTAGCGGGAGGCCGCCAGGGGAGACCCAGTACTTC.